Each of the 12 T cell receptor beta chains below was sequenced from the same sample in a study of T-cell memory formation after mild COVID-19 (dated by TCRdb to about 2021). Library construction relied on 5' RACE. Instrument on record: Illumina NovaSeq 6000. TCRdb reran the public reads through fastp at Q25 and MiXCR, keeping productive beta chains. One record per CDR3 amino acid sequence lists the most common genes and DNA. Across this sample there are fewer than 250,000 distinct CDR3 sequences, with around 25% seen only once. Approximately 10% of the sample comes from the top ten. Sequencing was carried out using PBMCs or a T cell subset sorted from them (not recorded which). The receptors stem from an adult woman who had mild COVID-19 (a few samples of this study predate the infection). The sample titles of this study are shuffled in the database, so cell type and time point are left out; the donor was told from shared clones.

This clonotype came up a few times. The chain carries TRBV2 and TRBJ2-3; no clear D. V lost 6 bases and J lost 3, with 7 bases in between. Germline V CDR1 and CDR2: SNHLY, FYNNEI. CDR3 length: 12 amino acids. In DNA form, the CDR3 reads TGTGCCAGCAGGCCCGTAACAGATACGCAGTATTTT. It codes for CASRPVTDTQYF.

This clonotype was found a few times. The chain has TRBV7-3 and TRBJ2-2, with 7 positions matching TRBD2. The junction had 4 bases not matched to a gene; V was cut back by 6 bases and J by 6 bases. CDR1 is SGHTA, CDR2 FQGTGA, per germline. The CDR3 loop spans 13 amino acids. The CDR3 DNA sequence: TGTGCCAGCAGGGACGGACTAGCCGGGGAGCTGTTTTTT. This encodes CASRDGLAGELFF.

This clonotype was observed a few times. The chain joins TRBV7-2 to TRBJ2-5, with unresolved D. CDR3 length: 14 amino acids. V gave up 4 bases and J gave up 3 bases, with 12 bases separating them. Looked up from germline, CDR1 is SGHTA and CDR2 is FQGNSA. CDR3 bases: TGTGCCAGCAGCTCCAGTAGTTGGGAAGAGACCCAGTACTTC. It yields the protein CASSSSSWEETQYF.

V is TRBV18 and J is TRBJ2-1; 14 bases align to TRBD2. V shed 4 bases, J shed 6 bases, and the junction held 8 bases outside the gene matches. The CDR3 contains 17 residues. Germline-derived CDR1 and CDR2 are KGHSH and LQKENI. The CDR3 DNA follows: TGTGCCAGCTCACGAATTACCGGGACTAGCGGGAGCAATGAGCAGTTCTTC. Protein: CASSRITGTSGSNEQFF. Complete variable domain (other parts from reference TRBV18 and TRBJ2-1): NAGVMQNPRHLVRRRGQEARLRCSPMKGHSHVYWYRQLPEEGLKFMVYLQKENIIDESGMPKERFSAEFPKEGPSILRIQQVVRGDSAAYFCASSRITGTSGSNEQFFGPGTRLTVL.

A few counts support this clonotype. The V call is TRBV21-1, the J call TRBJ2-1; the DNA was not compared with TRBD1, the D call given in the table. TRBV21-1 is an annotated pseudogene. The CDR3 extends over 15 amino acids. The CDR3 nucleotides are TGTGCCAGCAGCAAAGTTTGCCCGGGAGAAGATGAGCAGTTCTTC. Translated: CASSKVCPGEDEQFF.

The V and J genes are TRBV2 and TRBJ1-6; tentative D call: TRBD1 (6 bases). Germline CDR1 is SNHLY and CDR2 is FYNNEI. CDR3 length: 12 residues. V was cut by 7 bases and J by 14 bases, with 15 bases left in between. The CDR3 DNA reads as TGTGCCAGCAACCCTACAGGGAGGGCCCTCCACTTT. This encodes CASNPTGRALHF.

This clonotype was observed a few times. The rearrangement uses TRBV12-3 or TRBV12-4 and TRBJ2-1, with a weak D call TRBD2 (6 bases). Trimming pared 5 bases from V and 8 bases from J, leaving 16 bases between. The CDR3 has 14 residues. The CDR3: CASSPPGRRDEQFF. CDR3 DNA: TGTGCCAGCAGTCCCCCGGGACGGAGGGATGAGCAGTTCTTC.

This chain connects TRBV7-8 to TRBJ1-2, with a tentative D call TRBD1 (5 bases). V was trimmed by 5 bases and J by 0 bases, leaving 13 bases between them. Looked up from germline, CDR1 is SGHVS and CDR2 is FQNEAQ. The CDR3 spans 15 residues. CDR3: CASSLGAGPNYGYTF. CDR3 DNA: TGTGCCAGCAGCCTAGGGGCAGGGCCTAACTATGGCTACACCTTC.

The chain recombines TRBV30 with TRBJ1-1, with D hard to call. V was pared by 1 base and J by 1 base, with 7 bases between. Germline-derived CDR1 and CDR2 are GTSNPN and SVGIG (reference sequence). CDR3 length equals 13 residues. CDR3 residues: CAWSAQANTEAFF. The DNA for the CDR3 is TGTGCCTGGAGTGCCCAGGCGAACACTGAAGCTTTCTTT.

This clonotype turned up a few times. V and J are TRBV12-3 or TRBV12-4 and TRBJ2-1, with D possibly being TRBD1 (5 bases). The CDR3 runs to 15 residues. Trimming removed 7 bases from V and 3 bases from J, with 16 bases in between. The chain's CDR3 is CASTRTPADYNEQFF. The DNA for the CDR3 is TGTGCCAGCACCCGGACACCCGCTGACTACAATGAGCAGTTCTTC.

This clonotype turned up a few times. The chain joins TRBV5-5 to TRBJ1-4, with 10 bases that match TRBD1. V dropped 7 bases and J dropped 6; count of bases not matched to a gene: 9. The CDR3 spans 15 residues. Germline loops: CDR1 SGHKS, CDR2 YYEKEE (reference sequence). CDR3 region: CASGHGDRGDEKLFF. The CDR3 nucleotides are TGTGCCAGCGGACACGGGGACAGGGGTGATGAAAAACTGTTTTTT.

The chain links TRBV6-2 or TRBV6-3 to TRBJ2-1, with 12 positions matching TRBD2. CDR1 and CDR2 from the germline V gene are MNHEY and SVGEGT. This CDR3 region has 18 residues. The ends lost 2 bases at V and 7 bases at J; junction bases unmatched: 12. The CDR3 DNA sequence: TGTGCCAGCAGTTACCGTAGACTAGCGGGAGTTCCGTTAAATGAGCAGTTCTTC. It translates to CASSYRRLAGVPLNEQFF.